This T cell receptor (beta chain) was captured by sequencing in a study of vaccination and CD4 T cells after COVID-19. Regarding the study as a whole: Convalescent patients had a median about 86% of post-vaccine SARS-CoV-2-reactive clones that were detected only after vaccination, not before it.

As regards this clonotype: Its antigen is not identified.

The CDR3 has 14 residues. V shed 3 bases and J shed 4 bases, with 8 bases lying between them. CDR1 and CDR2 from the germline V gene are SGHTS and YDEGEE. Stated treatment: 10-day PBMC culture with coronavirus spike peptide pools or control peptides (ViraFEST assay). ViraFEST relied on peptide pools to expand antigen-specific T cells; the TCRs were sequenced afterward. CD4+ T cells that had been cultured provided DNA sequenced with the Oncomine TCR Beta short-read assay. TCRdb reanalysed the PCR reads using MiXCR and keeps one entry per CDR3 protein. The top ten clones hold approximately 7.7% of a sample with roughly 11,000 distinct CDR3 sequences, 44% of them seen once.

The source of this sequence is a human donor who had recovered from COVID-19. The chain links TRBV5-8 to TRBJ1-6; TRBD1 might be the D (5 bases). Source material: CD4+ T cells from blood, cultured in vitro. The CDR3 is CASSWGRYNSPLHF. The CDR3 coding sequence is TGTGCCAGCAGCTGGGGACGGTATAATTCACCCCTCCACTTT.